One sample yielded the 22 T cell receptor beta chains listed below, sequenced in a study of shared clonotypes between healthy human individuals. Profiling relied on immunoSEQ multiplex PCR, and the TCRdb table lists in-frame clones only, not all of them. The table shows millions of clones, with about 95% occurring only once. Positive CCR7 selection of CD45RO-negative cells yielded the naive CD8 cells, and terminally differentiated effector memory CD45RA+ cells were excluded. Sample: naive CD8+ T cells sorted from blood. These receptor sequences come from a man aged 18 to 30 in good health.

V is TRBV11-2 and J is TRBJ2-5; 7 nucleotides match TRBD1. Germline assignment: CDR1 SGHAT and CDR2 FQNNGV. This CDR3 region has 14 residues. Germline trimming cut 4 bases from V and 4 bases from J; bases unmatched to any gene: 6. CDR3 coding DNA: TGTGCCAGCAGCTGGGCCCCAGGGGGAGAGACCCAGTACTTC. Amino acids: CASSWAPGGETQYF.

This chain links TRBV4-2 with TRBJ2-7, with 13 bases aligning to TRBD2. V was clipped by 0 bases and J by 7 bases; unmatched bases: 9. The CDR3 consists of 17 residues. Germline V gene sequence: CDR1 LGHNA, CDR2 YNFKEQ. In DNA form, the CDR3 reads TGTGCCAGCAGCCAAGAATTACTAGCGGGAGGGCCGGAAGAGCAGTACTTC. As protein: CASSQELLAGGPEEQYF.

With respect to this clone: Other DNA sequences from this sample encode an identical CDR3 as well. The CDR3: CASSFASTDTQYF. CDR3 coding DNA: TGTGCCAGCAGCTTCGCTAGCACAGATACGCAGTATTTT. The V call is TRBV5-6, the J call TRBJ2-3; D remains ambiguous. In germline, CDR1 is SGHDT, CDR2 YYEEEE. CDR3 length equals 13 residues. Trimming removed 2 bases at V and 0 bases at J, with 4 bases between.

This sequence joins TRBV7-9 and TRBJ1-3; 7 positions agree with TRBD1. Trimming removed 0 bases from V and 1 base from J; junction bases left unmatched: 6. Germline V gene sequence: CDR1 SEHNR, CDR2 FQNEAQ (reference sequence). The CDR3 extends over 17 amino acids. CDR3 in amino acids: CASSLAAWDSSGNTIYF. Written as DNA, the CDR3 is TGTGCCAGCAGCTTAGCCGCCTGGGACAGTTCTGGAAACACCATATATTTT.

The chain uses TRBV30 and TRBJ2-7; possible D gene TRBD2, 6 bases. Germline lookup yields CDR1 GTSNPN and CDR2 SVGIG (reference sequence). V was pared by 6 bases and J by 1 base, with 16 bases between. The CDR3 totals 14 residues. The CDR3 sequence is CACHHPGGSYEQYF. The CDR3 bases are TGTGCCTGCCACCACCCTGGGGGGTCCTACGAGCAGTACTTC.

The V and J genes are TRBV5-1 and TRBJ2-5, with D possibly TRBD2 on 6 matching bases. V lost 0 bases, J lost 1 base, and 7 bases lay in between. This CDR3 region has 14 residues. Looked up from germline, CDR1 is SGHRS and CDR2 is YFSETQ. The CDR3 nucleotides are TGCGCCAGCAGCTTGGATAGCGGCCAAGAGACCCAGTACTTC. It is translated as CASSLDSGQETQYF.

The V gene is TRBV4-2, the J gene TRBJ2-1; D possibly corresponds to TRBD1 (5 bases). The CDR3 loop spans 17 amino acids. V was pared by 0 bases and J by 4 bases, with 16 bases between. CDR1 is LGHNA, CDR2 YNFKEQ, per germline. The CDR3 nucleotides read TGTGCCAGCAGCCAAGAAAGGGGCTCAGGTAGTTACAATGAGCAGTTCTTC. Protein sequence: CASSQERGSGSYNEQFF.

This clone has just a few counts. V usage is TRBV7-9 and J usage is TRBJ2-7, with 9 bases that match TRBD1. In germline, CDR1 is SEHNR, CDR2 FQNEAQ (reference sequence). V gave up 8 bases and J gave up 0 bases; unmatched junction bases: 5. The CDR3 length is 14 residues. Here the CDR3 DNA reads TGTGCCAGCGTCGGACAGGGGAGCTCCTACGAGCAGTACTTC. Protein product: CASVGQGSSYEQYF.

This chain joins TRBV7-2 and TRBJ1-2, with TRBD1 as a possible D gene (5 bases). The CDR3 consists of 11 residues. V lost 6 bases, J lost 6 bases, and 8 bases lay in between. CDR1 is SGHTA and CDR2 is FQGNSA in the germline V gene. CDR3 sequence (DNA): TGTGCCAGCAGGGGGACGAATGGCTACACCTTC. It is translated as CASRGTNGYTF.

This chain uses TRBV4-1 with TRBJ1-2; D might be TRBD1 (5 bases). CDR1 MGHRA and CDR2 YSYEKL come from the germline V gene. Trimming cost V 4 bases and J 2 bases, with 14 bases left between them. This CDR3 region has 15 residues. The DNA of the CDR3 is TGCGCCAGCAGCCCCCGTTCCGGGGGAAACTATGGCTACACCTTC. Protein sequence: CASSPRSGGNYGYTF.

This chain uses TRBV6-6 with TRBJ1-1; D gene ambiguous. CDR1 and CDR2 (germline): MNHNY, SVGAGI (reference sequence). This CDR3 comprises 14 residues. V shed 2 bases and J shed 3 bases, with 10 bases lying between them. CDR3 amino acids: CASSYEVGDTEAFF. In DNA form, the CDR3 reads TGTGCCAGCAGTTACGAGGTGGGCGACACTGAAGCTTTCTTT.

The chain carries TRBV9 and TRBJ2-2; no reliable D call. The CDR3 runs to 15 residues. Germline V CDR1 and CDR2: SGDLS, YYNGEE. Trimming cost V 0 bases and J 8 bases, with 14 bases left between them. CDR3 sequence: CASSVADSLSGELFF. The CDR3 nucleotides are TGTGCCAGCAGCGTAGCCGACTCATTATCGGGGGAGCTGTTTTTT. Variable domain in full (rest from reference TRBV9 and TRBJ2-2): DSGVTQTPKHLITATGQRVTLRCSPRSGDLSVYWYQQSLDQGLQFLIQYYNGEERAKGNILERFSAQQFPDLHSELNLSSLELGDSALYFCASSVADSLSGELFFGEGSRLTVL.

This chain connects TRBV30 to TRBJ2-7; the D gene is possibly TRBD1 (5 bases). The CDR3 has 13 residues. The V gene lost 1 base and the J gene lost 3 bases, with 10 bases spanning the gap. The germline V gene has CDR1 GTSNPN and CDR2 SVGIG (reference sequence). The CDR3 bases are TGTGCCTGGAGTGACCCACAGGTCTACGAGCAGTACTTC. Translation gives CAWSDPQVYEQYF.

The chain carries TRBV28 and TRBJ2-7; possible D gene TRBD2, 6 bases. V shed 4 bases and J shed 4 bases, with 14 bases lying between them. The length of the CDR3 is 14 residues. Looked up from germline, CDR1 is MDHEN and CDR2 is SYDVKM. The CDR3 protein is CASSSRLDLYEQYF. The CDR3 DNA sequence: TGTGCCAGCAGTTCCCGACTAGACTTATACGAGCAGTACTTC. Variable domain in full (rest from reference TRBV28 and TRBJ2-7): DVKVTQSSRYLVKRTGEKVFLECVQDMDHENMFWYRQDPGLGLRLIYFSYDVKMKEKGDIPEGYSVSREKKERFSLILESASTNQTSMYLCASSSRLDLYEQYFGPGTRLTVT.

The table lists this clone with a few counts. The gene calls are TRBV2 and TRBJ1-6; the match to TRBD1 covers 9 bases. The germline V gene has CDR1 SNHLY and CDR2 FYNNEI. The CDR3 runs to 15 residues. The V gene end was trimmed by 5 bases and the J gene end by 6 bases; junction bases not matched to a gene: 5. As DNA, the CDR3 is TGTGCCAGCAGTTGGACAGGGGAATCTAATTCACCCCTCCACTTT. It translates to CASSWTGESNSPLHF.

The V call is TRBV28, the J call TRBJ2-7, with 9 bases that match TRBD1. Germline V gives CDR1 MDHEN, CDR2 SYDVKM. The CDR3 consists of 13 residues. CDR3 sequence reads: CATRDRAHHEQYF. In nucleotides, the CDR3 is TGTGCAACCCGGGACAGGGCCCACCACGAGCAGTACTTC.

V is TRBV6-5 and J is TRBJ2-1, with TRBD2 matching over 8 bases. The CDR3 totals 15 residues. The junction had 10 bases not matched to a gene; V was cut back by 5 bases and J by 7 bases. CDR1 is MNHEY and CDR2 is SVGAGI in the germline V gene. CDR3 nucleotides: TGTGCCAGCAGTCCCGGGGGTAGCGGGAAAAATGAGCAGTTCTTC. This translates into CASSPGGSGKNEQFF.

J is TRBJ2-5 and V is TRBV5-1, with D maybe TRBD1 (5 bases). This CDR3 region has 15 residues. Per the germline V gene, CDR1 is SGHRS and CDR2 is YFSETQ. V shed 2 bases and J shed 1 base, with 12 bases lying between them. The CDR3 region is CASSLSDNFQETQYF. In nucleotides, the CDR3 is TGCGCCAGCAGCTTATCGGACAACTTCCAAGAGACCCAGTACTTC.

The V and J genes are TRBV7-9 and TRBJ2-2; 13 nucleotides match TRBD2. Germline CDR1 and CDR2: SEHNR and FQNEAQ (reference sequence). The J segment lost 5 bases and the V segment lost 5 bases, leaving 8 bases of the junction unmatched. The CDR3 is 17 amino acids. CDR3 in DNA: TGTGCCAGCAGCCCCCTGGGACTAGCGGGATTTACCGGGGAGCTGTTTTTT. It encodes CASSPLGLAGFTGELFF.

The rearrangement links TRBV6-5 to TRBJ2-5; possible D gene TRBD2, 5 bases. Germline V gene data show CDR1 as MNHEY and CDR2 as SVGAGI. V shed 1 base and J shed 4 bases, with 7 bases lying between them. The CDR3 has 13 residues. CDR3 amino acids: CASSYYEGETQYF. For the CDR3, the DNA is TGTGCCAGCAGTTACTACGAGGGAGAGACCCAGTACTTC.

The chain uses TRBV5-1 and TRBJ2-7, with 9 bases aligning to TRBD1. V dropped 4 bases and J dropped 3; count of bases not matched to a gene: 8. The CDR3 length is 15 residues. The germline V gene has CDR1 SGHRS and CDR2 YFSETQ. The CDR3 DNA reads as TGCGCCAGCAGCATGACCGGGACAGGGTTCTACGAGCAGTACTTC. Its protein is CASSMTGTGFYEQYF.

The chain couples TRBV11-1 to TRBJ2-2, with unresolved D. V dropped 9 bases and J dropped 2 bases, with 7 bases sitting between them. The CDR3 totals 12 residues. Germline V gives CDR1 SGHAT, CDR2 FQDESV (reference sequence). The CDR3, as DNA: TGTGCCAGACGGTCCAACACCGGGGAGCTGTTTTTT. Translating gives CARRSNTGELFF.